This T cell receptor beta chain was recorded in a study of vaccination effects on CD4 cells after COVID-19. Produced via immunoSEQ multiplex PCR; TCRdb's table is partial and in-frame only. The sample includes 15,000 to 20,000 clones, about 80% of them seen just once. Study-wide points: Common cold coronaviruses were cross-recognized by only 1 of 255 vaccine-induced clones in healthy vaccinees.

Antigen-specific CD4+ T cell clonotypes were called by their expansion after viral peptide-pool culture in ViraFEST. The culture ran for roughly 10 days before CD4+ T cells were isolated. As their vaccination, participants received two doses of either BNT162b2 or mRNA-1273. The study found no prior SARS-CoV-2 infection in the vaccine recipients, who tested negative for nucleocapsid antibodies. Wells containing a few million PBMC each were cultured with roughly 10 IU/ml IL-2 and approximately 10 ug/ml peptides. The authors replaced half the medium with IL-2 medium on days 3 and 7. The CDR3 spans 13 residues. V lost 5 bases and J 8 bases, leaving 15 bases between the germline ends. CDR1 LNHDA and CDR2 SQIVND come from the germline V gene (reference sequence). Turning to this clone: Antigen unknown.

The chain carries TRBV19 and TRBJ1-1; no firm D call. This specimen was CD4+ T cells from PBMCs cultured with HCoV-NL63 spike peptides, taken after COVID-19 vaccination. This receptor was obtained from a human donor who received a COVID-19 vaccine. As DNA, the CDR3 is TGTGCCAGTAGTGGCGGGAGAGGAAGAGAAGCTTTCTTT. This sequence encodes CASSGGRGREAFF.